This passage covers 10 T cell receptor beta chains from one sample sequenced in a study of blood T cells in healthy people across ages. PCR was performed a second time for roughly 6 to 12 cycles using a sample-barcoded 5' primer and a J-beta primer mix. TCRdb re-called the 5' RACE reads through MiXCR, storing one row per CDR3 protein. The sample includes 1.5 million to 2 million distinct CDR3 sequences, roughly 28% of them seen just once. The sequencing sample was made of blood. The source is a woman aged 25 to 45 in good health.

Ten or more counts support this clonotype. This chain uses TRBV7-2 with TRBJ1-6; D not certain. The ends were cut back, 1 base at V and 7 bases at J, with 11 bases in the middle. CDR3 length: 15 residues. Germline values: CDR1 SGHTA, CDR2 FQGNSA. CDR3 region: CASSLEWFENSPLHF. In DNA form, the CDR3 reads TGTGCCAGCAGCTTAGAGTGGTTTGAGAATTCACCCCTCCACTTT.

The rearrangement joins TRBV4-3 to TRBJ2-7; possibly TRBD1 for D (6 bases). The germline CDR1 and CDR2 sequences are LGHNA and YSLEER. CDR3 length: 16 residues. Trimming cost V 0 bases and J 7 bases, with 19 bases left between them. The CDR3 nucleotides read TGCGCCAGCAGCCAAGATTCGCAGGGGCTGAAGGGGGAGCAGTACTTC. Residues: CASSQDSQGLKGEQYF.

Points on this clonotype: A much larger clone lies a single base off, so this may be a read error. CDR3 sequence reads: CASSLQADRSYVQYF. The CDR3 region has the DNA TGTGCCAGCAGCTTACAGGCAGATCGCTCCTACGTGCAGTACTTC. The rearrangement links TRBV7-2 to TRBJ2-7; no firm D call. CDR1 is SGHTA and CDR2 is FQGNSA in the germline V gene. The CDR3 spans 15 residues.

This clonotype was seen a few times. The J gene is TRBJ2-4, the V gene TRBV11-2; D unclear. The CDR3 contains 15 residues. The V and J ends lost 1 base and 7 bases respectively, with 14 bases between them. CDR1 and CDR2 from the germline V gene are SGHAT and FQNNGV. The CDR3 is CASSLVPGPRNIQYF. CDR3 nucleotide sequence: TGTGCCAGCAGCTTAGTCCCCGGGCCCAGGAACATTCAGTACTTC.

At least ten counts were recorded for this clonotype. The genes are TRBV5-1 and TRBJ1-2; 9 bases match TRBD1. V was pared by 4 bases and J by 2 bases, with 9 bases of the junction left unmatched. Germline assignment: CDR1 SGHRS and CDR2 YFSETQ. This CDR3 spans 16 amino acids. CDR3 protein: CASSNRTGALNYGYTF. CDR3 coding DNA: TGCGCCAGCAGCAACCGGACAGGGGCGCTAAACTATGGCTACACCTTC.

The chain links TRBV29-1 to TRBJ2-1; 7 bases are a match to TRBD2. Germline assignment: CDR1 SQVTM and CDR2 ANQGSEA. This CDR3 has 14 amino acids. With V trimmed by 3 bases and J by 4 bases, 6 bases remained unmatched. CDR3 residues: CSVDGPSGYNEQFF. In nucleotides, the CDR3 is TGCAGCGTTGATGGGCCTAGCGGATACAATGAGCAGTTCTTC.

The rearrangement joins TRBV2 to TRBJ2-4; D not certain. The J call may be incorrect, as the DNA end agrees better with TRBJ2-5. From germline, CDR1 is SNHLY and CDR2 FYNNEI. The CDR3 has 13 residues. This chain's CDR3 is CASIDGPMGTQYF. The CDR3 nucleotides read TGTGCCAGCATTGACGGACCCATGGGGACCCAGTACTTC.

A remark on this clonotype: Being one base from a much bigger clone, this may be a read error. The rearrangement uses TRBV10-3 and TRBJ2-4; TRBD2 matches at 13 bases. J was trimmed by 13 bases and V by 4 bases; bases with no gene match: 16. CDR1 and CDR2 (germline): ENHRY, SYGVKD. The CDR3 is 17 amino acids. CDR3 sequence reads: CAISGTSGSGDYNEQYF. CDR3 nucleotide sequence: TGTGCCATCAGTGGGACTAGCGGGAGCGGAGACTACAATGAGCAGTACTTC.

The V gene is TRBV7-9, the J gene TRBJ1-2; 7 bases align to TRBD1. Germline-derived CDR1 and CDR2 are SEHNR and FQNEAQ (reference sequence). The ends lost 0 bases at V and 2 bases at J; junction bases unmatched: 6. The CDR3 has 16 amino acids. CDR3 in DNA: TGTGCCAGCAGCTTAGCTTCAGCGACAGGGAACTATGGCTACACCTTC. This codes for CASSLASATGNYGYTF.

The CDR3, as DNA: TGTGCCAGCAGTCGAGGACCGACTAGCGGGGCCCACACAAGGGCGCAGTATTTT. It yields the protein CASSRGPTSGAHTRAQYF. The rearrangement links TRBV6-1 to TRBJ2-3; 11 bases line up with TRBD2. The ends lost 5 bases at V and 10 bases at J; junction bases unmatched: 20. The CDR3 sequence is 18 residues long. Germline V CDR1 and CDR2: MNHNS, SASEGT.